A single sample is the source of the 24 T cell receptor beta chains below, sequenced in a study of immune evolution from preneoplasia to lung adenocarcinoma. Measured with immunoSEQ multiplex PCR; TCRdb has only the in-frame clones, and not every one. The sample lists roughly 9,200 clones; around 86% were seen once. Material for sequencing was FFPE minimally invasive lung adenocarcinoma tissue. The receptor source for this set is a donor older than 65 with lung adenocarcinoma.

This chain links TRBV7-9 with TRBJ1-2; D unresolved. The CDR3 has 12 amino acids. V was clipped by 1 base and J by 4 bases, with 4 bases between them. The V gene's germline CDR1 is SEHNR and CDR2 FQNEAQ (reference sequence). CDR3 in DNA: TGTGCCAGCAGCTTAGATTCCTATGGCTACACCTTC. As protein: CASSLDSYGYTF.

The chain carries TRBV28 and TRBJ1-2, with 8 nucleotides matching TRBD1. The CDR3 runs 13 residues. The germline gives CDR1 MDHEN, CDR2 SYDVKM. V shed 5 bases and J 8 bases; nucleotides not matched to a gene: 7. The CDR3 protein is CASSLWTGWGYTF. In DNA form, the CDR3 reads TGTGCCAGCAGTCTCTGGACAGGGTGGGGCTACACCTTC.

The J gene is TRBJ2-7, the V gene TRBV15; TRBD1 matches 11 bases. The V segment lost 0 bases and the J segment 7 bases; nucleotides outside the gene matches: 5. Germline V gene sequence: CDR1 LNHNV, CDR2 YYDKDF (reference sequence). The CDR3 is 15 amino acids. For the CDR3, the DNA is TGTGCCACCAGCAGAGATAGAGGGACAGGGGGTGAGCAGTACTTC. Its translation is CATSRDRGTGGEQYF.

The gene calls are TRBV2 and TRBJ2-1, with TRBD1 identical over 7 bases. The CDR3 contains 15 residues. The V and J ends lost 3 bases and 0 bases, in that order; junction bases with no gene match: 2. From germline, CDR1 is SNHLY and CDR2 FYNNEI. DNA for the CDR3: TGTGCCAGCAGTGAGGACAGGAGCTCCTACAATGAGCAGTTCTTC. Translation gives CASSEDRSSYNEQFF.

The V and J genes are TRBV6-1 and TRBJ1-2; the D gene is possibly TRBD1 (5 bases). The CDR3 sequence is 15 residues long. Trimming took 10 bases from V and 0 from J, leaving 18 bases between them. Germline V gives CDR1 MNHNS, CDR2 SASEGT. The CDR3 protein is CATSGLVSANYGYTF. The DNA of the CDR3 is TGTGCCACTTCGGGACTCGTATCCGCTAACTATGGCTACACCTTC.

The chain joins TRBV11-2 to TRBJ2-3; D unclear. Germline CDR1 is SGHAT and CDR2 is FQNNGV. The CDR3 covers 12 residues. The germline V and J ends were trimmed by 1 base and 4 bases, with 3 bases remaining between them. Here the CDR3 reads CASSLVADTQYF. The DNA of the CDR3 is TGTGCCAGCAGCTTAGTAGCAGATACGCAGTATTTT. The variable domain in full, with the rest retrieved from reference TRBV11-2 and TRBJ2-3, is EAGVAQSPRYKIIEKRQSVAFWCNPISGHATLYWYQQILGQGPKLLIQFQNNGVVDDSQLPKDRFSAERLKGVDSTLKIQPAKLEDSAVYLCASSLVADTQYFGPGTRLTVL.

The J gene is TRBJ2-7, the V gene TRBV5-1; D might be TRBD2 (7 bases). The germline CDR1 and CDR2 sequences are SGHRS and YFSETQ. The CDR3 extends over 15 amino acids. The ends were cut back, 4 bases at V and 4 bases at J, with 18 bases in the middle. CDR3 sequence: CASSERGEGPYEQYF. The CDR3 DNA is TGCGCCAGCAGCGAGAGGGGGGAGGGCCCTTACGAGCAGTACTTC.

V gene TRBV2 combines with J gene TRBJ2-5; D is uncertain. The V end lost 3 bases, the J end lost 5 bases, and 10 bases lay between the germline ends. Germline values: CDR1 SNHLY, CDR2 FYNNEI. This CDR3 comprises 13 residues. Here the CDR3 reads CASSDEVWETQYF. CDR3 coding DNA: TGTGCCAGCAGTGATGAGGTGTGGGAGACCCAGTACTTC.

This clone qualifies as medium-sized. V gene TRBV11-2 combines with J gene TRBJ2-7; D may be TRBD2 (6 bases). Germline CDR1 SGHAT, CDR2 FQNNGV. V gave up 1 base and J gave up 3 bases, with 10 bases separating them. The CDR3 spans 14 residues. The CDR3 DNA is TGTGCCAGCAGCTTAGTAGGAGGGAGCTACGAGCAGTACTTC. Amino acid sequence: CASSLVGGSYEQYF.

The J gene is TRBJ1-1, the V gene TRBV4-3; TRBD1 matches 7 bases. CDR1 LGHNA and CDR2 YSLEER come from the germline V gene. The CDR3 is made up of 14 amino acids. J lost 5 bases, V lost 2 bases, and 5 bases had no gene match. In DNA form, the CDR3 reads TGCGCCAGCAGCCAACCGCAGGACAGGACTGAAGCTTTCTTT. This encodes CASSQPQDRTEAFF.

The chain has TRBV4-2 and TRBJ2-7; D remains unclear. The CDR3 sequence is 14 residues long. Trimming pared 0 bases from V and 10 bases from J, leaving 16 bases between. CDR1 and CDR2 from the germline V gene are LGHNA and YNFKEQ. In nucleotides, the CDR3 is TGTGCCAGCAGCCAAGATTTGGCCCCCCCCACCCAGTACTTC. Translating gives CASSQDLAPPTQYF.

This clone showed up just once. The chain is built from TRBV6-5 and TRBJ2-5; 8 bases fit TRBD1. CDR1 MNHEY and CDR2 SVGAGI come from the germline V gene. V dropped 4 bases and J dropped 4; count of bases not matched to a gene: 5. This CDR3 has 14 amino acids. CDR3 DNA: TGTGCCAGCAGTTCCGGCGACAGGGGAGAGACCCAGTACTTC. This sequence encodes CASSSGDRGETQYF.

This clone occurred once. CDR3 in amino acids: CASSVARAGVNTGELFF. The CDR3 nucleotides read TGTGCCAGCAGCGTAGCACGAGCAGGGGTGAACACCGGGGAGCTGTTTTTT. The chain recombines TRBV9 with TRBJ2-2, with D perhaps TRBD1 (6 bases). The CDR3 totals 17 residues. Germline-derived CDR1 and CDR2 are SGDLS and YYNGEE. Trimming took 0 bases from V and 1 from J, leaving 13 bases between them.

In this sample, this clone turned up once. In DNA, the CDR3 is TGCAGCGGGGATGGCTACACCTTC. Translating gives CSGDGYTF. The genes are TRBV29-1 and TRBJ1-2; D is undetermined. The CDR3 has 8 amino acids. V dropped 7 bases and J dropped 6 bases, with 3 bases sitting between them. Germline V gene lookup returns CDR1 SQVTM and CDR2 ANQGSEA.

The chain joins TRBV10-3 to TRBJ1-2; D is ambiguous. CDR1 and CDR2 (germline): ENHRY, SYGVKD. Trimming removed 4 bases at V and 4 bases at J, with 7 bases between. CDR3 length equals 12 residues. CDR3 residues: CAISAASYGYTF. The CDR3 bases are TGTGCCATCAGTGCTGCATCCTATGGCTACACCTTC.

This clone was observed a few times. This sequence joins TRBV5-1 and TRBJ1-1; 7 bases are shared with TRBD1. V lost 5 bases, J lost 1 base, and 5 bases stayed unmatched. The V gene's germline CDR1 is SGHRS and CDR2 YFSETQ. The CDR3 sequence is 14 residues long. CDR3 in amino acids: CASRRRQGNTEAFF. CDR3 bases: TGCGCCAGCAGGCGTCGACAGGGGAACACTGAAGCTTTCTTT. Full variable domain (outside the CDR3, taken from reference TRBV5-1 and TRBJ1-1): KAGVTQTPRYLIKTRGQQVTLSCSPISGHRSVSWYQQTPGQGLQFLFEYFSETQRNKGNFPGRFSGRQFSNSRSEMNVSTLELGDSALYLCASRRRQGNTEAFFGQGTRLTVV.

This sequence joins TRBV28 and TRBJ1-1; 9 nucleotides line up with TRBD1. V lost 1 base, J lost 0 bases, and 3 bases stayed unmatched. This CDR3 is built from 16 residues. Germline-derived CDR1 and CDR2 are MDHEN and SYDVKM. CDR3 nucleotide sequence: TGTGCCAGCAGTTTATTTTGGACAGGGGTGAACACTGAAGCTTTCTTT. Its protein product is CASSLFWTGVNTEAFF.

The chain links TRBV27 to TRBJ1-1, with 9 bases lining up with TRBD1. Germline CDR1 is MNHEY and CDR2 is SMNVEV (reference sequence). CDR3 length equals 14 residues. The V segment lost 6 bases and the J segment 1 base; nucleotides outside the gene matches: 3. The CDR3 sequence: CASRGQGRNTEAFF. The CDR3, as DNA: TGTGCCAGCAGGGGACAGGGCAGGAACACTGAAGCTTTCTTT.

The chain joins TRBV6-1 to TRBJ2-3; the D gene is possibly TRBD1 (5 bases). Looked up from germline, CDR1 is MNHNS and CDR2 is SASEGT. The CDR3 has 13 residues. V shed 8 bases and J shed 1 base, with 10 bases lying between them. The CDR3 is CASGATRTDTQYF. For the CDR3, the DNA is TGTGCCAGCGGGGCCACTCGCACAGATACGCAGTATTTT.

V gene TRBV11-1 combines with J gene TRBJ2-3; possibly TRBD2 for D (5 bases). V was shortened by 5 bases and J by 3 bases, with 18 bases between the two germline ends. Germline CDR1 reads SGHAT; CDR2 reads FQDESV (reference sequence). CDR3 size: 16 residues. CDR3 sequence: CASSLRTFSGTDTQYF. The CDR3 nucleotides are TGTGCCAGCAGCCTAAGGACCTTTTCGGGGACAGATACGCAGTATTTT.

CDR3 loop: CATRPDSAGTQYF. CDR3 sequence (DNA): TGTGCCACCCGTCCGGACTCAGCCGGGACCCAGTACTTC. This chain uses TRBV19 with TRBJ2-5; possibly TRBD2 for D (5 bases). V lost 10 bases and J lost 7, with 19 bases in between. There are 13 residues in the CDR3. CDR1 is LNHDA and CDR2 is SQIVND in the germline V gene (reference sequence).

This sequence joins TRBV19 and TRBJ2-2; 8 nucleotides match TRBD1. This CDR3 is built from 15 residues. The V and J ends lost 3 bases and 5 bases, in that order; junction bases with no gene match: 5. Per germline, CDR1 LNHDA and CDR2 SQIVND (reference sequence). In DNA form, the CDR3 reads TGTGCCAGTAGTATCCAGGGGGCGAGGACCGGGGAGCTGTTTTTT. This codes for CASSIQGARTGELFF.

The sample holds a few counts of this clone. The gene calls are TRBV25-1 and TRBJ1-5, with a possible D match to TRBD1 (6 bases). The germline V gene encodes CDR1 MGHDK and CDR2 SYGVNS. The CDR3 runs to 12 residues. V was clipped by 5 bases and J by 7 bases, with 9 bases between them. CDR3 sequence (DNA): TGTGCCAGCAGTCGGGGGGCCCAGCCCCAGCATTTT. Amino acids: CASSRGAQPQHF.

This clone showed up just once. CDR3 coding DNA: TGTGCCAGCAGGCGGGGACTAGCGGGCCCGAACACCGGGGAGCTGTTTTTT. Its protein product is CASRRGLAGPNTGELFF. The V and J genes are TRBV27 and TRBJ2-2; 12 bases fit TRBD2. This CDR3 has 17 amino acids. Trimming took 6 bases from V and 0 from J; bases not matched to a gene: 5. Germline V gives CDR1 MNHEY, CDR2 SMNVEV (reference sequence).